This TCR beta chain emerged from a study of blood T cell repertoires in COVID-19. Study-level information: COVID-19 samples collected from the United States, Italy and Spain covered acute and convalescent phases. The analysed material was cDNA or gDNA that came from T cells, B-cell-depleted T cells, or PBMCs.

V trimming: 2 bases; J trimming: 8 bases; junction bases outside the gene matches: 5. The CDR3 covers 14 residues. Germline lookup yields CDR1 MNHEY and CDR2 SVGAGI. Under the authors' procedure: From reference gene primer amplification, estimates of nucleated cell counts were derived. Assay: immunoSEQ multiplex PCR; the TCRdb copy retains only in-frame clones and omits some. V, J and clone size derive from that table, while D and trimming were established from the DNA sequence. In the table there are about 86,000 clones, 75% to 90% of which are singletons. Specimen: peripheral blood. The receptor was derived from a woman aged 80 or over with active or convalescent COVID-19. The rearrangement joins TRBV6-5 to TRBJ1-4; 7 nucleotides align to TRBD1. This chain's CDR3 is CASSYDGRGEKLFF. The CDR3, as DNA: TGTGCCAGCAGTTACGACGGCAGGGGGGAAAAACTGTTTTTT.